This T cell receptor beta chain emerged from a study of blood T cell repertoires in COVID-19. Overall study: Material from acute and convalescent COVID-19 was sourced from the United States, Italy and Spain. Nucleic acid was either cDNA or gDNA, and it came from T cells, B-cell-depleted T cells, or PBMCs.

In the authors' workflow: Amplification of reference gene primers was used by the study to estimate nucleated cell counts. Repertoires were generated with immunoSEQ multiplex PCR, while TCRdb's copy carries only in-frame clones and drops some. V and J calls and clone size come straight from that table; D and trimming were deduced from the DNA. This repertoire shows about 220,000 clones, roughly 84% found once; its top ten account for 6.8%. The CDR3 extends over 15 amino acids. Trimming took 5 bases from V and 4 from J, leaving 14 bases between them. Per germline, CDR1 MDHEN and CDR2 SYDVKM. Donors of Cohort 3 who recovered were those that had two negative PCRs, clearance, or symptom resolution.

The chain joins TRBV28 to TRBJ1-4, with D perhaps TRBD1 (5 bases). The sequencing sample was made of PBMCs or T cells enriched from blood (not recorded which). The clonotype was recovered from a middle-aged woman who had recovered from COVID-19. The CDR3 loop is CASSPPGLINEKLFF. For the CDR3, the DNA is TGTGCCAGCAGTCCCCCGGGACTGATTAATGAAAAACTGTTTTTT.